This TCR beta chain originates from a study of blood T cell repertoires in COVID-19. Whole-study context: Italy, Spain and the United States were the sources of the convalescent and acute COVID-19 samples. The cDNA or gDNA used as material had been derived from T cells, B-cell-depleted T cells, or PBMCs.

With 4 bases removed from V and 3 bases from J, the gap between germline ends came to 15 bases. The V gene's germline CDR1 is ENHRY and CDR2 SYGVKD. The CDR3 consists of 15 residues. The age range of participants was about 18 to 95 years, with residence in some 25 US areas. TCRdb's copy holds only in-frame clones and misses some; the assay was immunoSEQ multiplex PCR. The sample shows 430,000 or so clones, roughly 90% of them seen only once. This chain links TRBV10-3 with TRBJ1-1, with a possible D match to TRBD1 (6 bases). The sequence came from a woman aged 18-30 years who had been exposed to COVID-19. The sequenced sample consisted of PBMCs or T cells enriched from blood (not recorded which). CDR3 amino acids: CAISGKGGGHTEAFF. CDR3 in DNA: TGTGCCATCAGTGGGAAAGGGGGGGGCCACACTGAAGCTTTCTTT.